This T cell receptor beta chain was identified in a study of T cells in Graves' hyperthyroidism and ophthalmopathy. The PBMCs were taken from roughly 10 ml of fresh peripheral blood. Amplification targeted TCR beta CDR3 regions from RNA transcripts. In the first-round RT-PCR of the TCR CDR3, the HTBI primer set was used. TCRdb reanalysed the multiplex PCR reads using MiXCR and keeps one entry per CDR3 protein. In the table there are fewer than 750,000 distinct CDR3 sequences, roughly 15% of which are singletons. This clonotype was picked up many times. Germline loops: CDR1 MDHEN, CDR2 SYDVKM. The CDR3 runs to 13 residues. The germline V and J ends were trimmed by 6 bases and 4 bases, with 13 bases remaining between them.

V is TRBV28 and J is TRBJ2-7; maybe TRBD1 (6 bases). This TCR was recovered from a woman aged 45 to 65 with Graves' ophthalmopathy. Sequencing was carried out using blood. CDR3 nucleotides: TGTGCCAGCAGCCAGGGGCATGTATACGAGCAGTACTTC. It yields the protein CASSQGHVYEQYF. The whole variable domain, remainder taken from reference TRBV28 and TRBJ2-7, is DVKVTQSSRYLVKRTGEKVFLECVQDMDHENMFWYRQDPGLGLRLIYFSYDVKMKEKGDIPEGYSVSREKKERFSLILESASTNQTSMYLCASSQGHVYEQYFGPGTRLTVT.